The 32 T cell receptor beta chains given below trace back to one sample, sequenced in a study of T cells after yellow fever vaccination. TCRdb reanalysed the 5' RACE reads using MiXCR and keeps one entry per CDR3 protein. The table includes about 550,000 distinct CDR3 sequences, 15% to 20% detected once. The material sequenced was PBMCs, taken 15 days after the yellow fever booster vaccination. Receptor source: a man younger than 45 who received the YFV17D yellow fever vaccine.

The V call is TRBV29-1, the J call TRBJ2-5, with D maybe TRBD1 (6 bases). V was cut by 6 bases and J by 3 bases, with 17 bases left in between. Germline V CDR1 and CDR2: SQVTM, ANQGSEA. CDR3 length: 14 residues. The CDR3 nucleotides are TGCAGCGTACCCATGGGGGCAGATAAAGAGACCCAGTACTTC. Amino acid sequence: CSVPMGADKETQYF. Full variable domain (missing parts from reference TRBV29-1 and TRBJ2-5): SAVISQKPSRDICQRGTSLTIQCQVDSQVTMMFWYRQQPGQSLTLIATANQGSEATYESGFVIDKFPISRPNLTFSTLTVSNMSPEDSSIYLCSVPMGADKETQYFGPGTRLLVL.

The chain joins TRBV5-4 to TRBJ2-1; 8 positions agree with TRBD1. V lost 3 bases to trimming and J lost 7 bases; unmatched junction nucleotides: 12. The CDR3 spans 16 residues. The germline CDR1 and CDR2 sequences are SGHNT and YYREEE (reference sequence). This chain's CDR3 is CASSYRTGTKLNEQFF. Written as DNA, the CDR3 is TGTGCCAGCAGCTATCGGACAGGGACAAAATTAAATGAGCAGTTCTTC.

This clonotype was seen only a few times. V is TRBV28 and J is TRBJ2-7; D may match TRBD1 or TRBD2 (6 bases each). This CDR3 region has 14 residues. Looked up from germline, CDR1 is MDHEN and CDR2 is SYDVKM. V shed 6 bases and J shed 7 bases, with 19 bases lying between them. CDR3 amino acids: CASRTPGGSWEQYF. The CDR3 nucleotides are TGTGCCAGCAGGACGCCCGGGGGCTCTTGGGAGCAGTACTTC.

The gene calls are TRBV3-1 and TRBJ1-1, with a possible D match to TRBD1 (6 bases). The CDR3 loop spans 15 amino acids. In germline, CDR1 is LGHDT, CDR2 YNNKEL (reference sequence). V lost 2 bases, J lost 1 base, and 11 bases lay in between. The CDR3 region is CASSQSEQGNTEAFF. The CDR3 DNA reads TGTGCCAGCAGCCAATCGGAACAGGGGAACACTGAAGCTTTCTTT.

The sample holds a few counts of this clonotype. The chain links TRBV24-1 to TRBJ2-1; 11 positions match TRBD2. Germline V gene lookup returns CDR1 KGHDR and CDR2 SFDVKD. The CDR3 loop spans 19 amino acids. The V and J ends lost 4 bases and 0 bases, in that order; junction bases with no gene match: 10. CDR3 nucleotides: TGTGCCACCAGTGACCCCGCGACTAGCGGGAAGGGCTCCTACAATGAGCAGTTCTTC. Protein sequence: CATSDPATSGKGSYNEQFF.

The chain links TRBV3-1 to TRBJ2-3; a possible D gene is TRBD1 (6 bases). The germline CDR1 and CDR2 sequences are LGHDT and YNNKEL (reference sequence). This CDR3 is built from 14 residues. Trimming removed 5 bases at V and 6 bases at J, with 15 bases between. CDR3 DNA sequence: TGTGCCAGCAGCAGATCGCGGACAGCTGATACGCAGTATTTT. Its protein is CASSRSRTADTQYF.

V gene TRBV4-2 combines with J gene TRBJ2-3, with TRBD2 identical over 12 bases. J gave up 6 bases and V 1 base, and 5 bases lay outside the gene matches. This CDR3 contains 16 residues. Per the germline V gene, CDR1 is LGHNA and CDR2 is YNFKEQ. The CDR3 spells CASSQATSGRYDTQYF. DNA for the CDR3: TGTGCCAGCAGCCAAGCAACTAGCGGGAGGTATGATACGCAGTATTTT.

This clonotype was seen only a few times. This chain links TRBV5-1 with TRBJ2-1; 14 positions agree with TRBD2. Germline V gene sequence: CDR1 SGHRS, CDR2 YFSETQ. Losses at the gene ends were 4 bases for V and 10 bases for J; bases not matched to a gene: 13. There are 17 residues in the CDR3. This chain's CDR3 is CASSPGDGTSGGNEQFF. The CDR3 region has the DNA TGCGCCAGCAGCCCGGGCGACGGGACTAGCGGGGGTAACGAGCAGTTCTTC.

This chain uses TRBV20-1 with TRBJ2-7, with D unclear. Between the trimmed V and J ends, which lost 7 bases and 2 bases, there was a span of 15 bases. The CDR3 covers 13 residues. Germline assignment: CDR1 DFQATT and CDR2 SNEGSKA (reference sequence). CDR3 nucleotide sequence: TGCAGTGTTCTCCCGGACCCTCCCTACGAGCAGTACTTC. This codes for CSVLPDPPYEQYF.

The V call is TRBV19, the J call TRBJ2-3; D is perhaps TRBD1 (5 bases). V lost 3 bases to trimming and J lost 4 bases, with 14 bases between them. The CDR3 consists of 15 residues. The germline gives CDR1 LNHDA, CDR2 SQIVND (reference sequence). The CDR3 spells CASSIGRASPDTQYF. In DNA, the CDR3 is TGTGCCAGTAGTATCGGCAGGGCCTCGCCAGATACGCAGTATTTT.

This clonotype was seen repeatedly, ten times or more. This chain uses TRBV6-1 with TRBJ2-5, with D perhaps TRBD1 or TRBD2 (5 bases each). The germline V gene has CDR1 MNHNS and CDR2 SASEGT. V was clipped by 8 bases and J by 2 bases, with 18 bases between them. This CDR3 region has 15 residues. The CDR3 here is CASRHAGADQETQYF. The CDR3 coding sequence is TGTGCCAGCCGCCACGCCGGGGCCGATCAAGAGACCCAGTACTTC.

This clonotype was observed a few times. The gene calls are TRBV29-1 and TRBJ2-7; 7 bases are a match to TRBD2. The V gene end was trimmed by 5 bases and the J gene end by 4 bases; junction bases not matched to a gene: 11. The germline CDR1 and CDR2 sequences are SQVTM and ANQGSEA. The CDR3 contains 14 residues. CDR3 in amino acids: CSVSPTGGGYEQYF. The CDR3 DNA is TGCAGCGTTAGTCCGACGGGAGGCGGGTACGAGCAGTACTTC.

This chain joins TRBV10-3 and TRBJ2-3, with a tentative D call TRBD1 (5 bases). V lost 4 bases, J lost 6 bases, and 11 bases lay in between. The germline gives CDR1 ENHRY, CDR2 SYGVKD. This CDR3 is 13 amino acids long. The CDR3 region is CAISAPPGDTQYF. For the CDR3, the DNA is TGTGCCATCAGTGCCCCACCAGGGGATACGCAGTATTTT.

This clonotype has more than one count but fewer than ten. The V and J genes are TRBV12-3 or TRBV12-4 and TRBJ2-2; D remains unclear. V lost 4 bases to trimming and J lost 4 bases, with 10 bases between them. The CDR3 length is 14 residues. The CDR3 loop reads CASSSGQITGELFF. In nucleotides, the CDR3 is TGTGCCAGCAGTTCGGGTCAAATCACCGGGGAGCTGTTTTTT.

This clonotype was seen only a few times. The chain carries TRBV7-6 and TRBJ1-1; tentative D call: TRBD1 (6 bases). The germline V and J ends were trimmed by 5 bases and 3 bases, with 13 bases remaining between them. The CDR3 is 14 amino acids. Germline CDR1 reads SGHVS; CDR2 reads FNYEAQ. In DNA form, the CDR3 reads TGTGCCAGCAGCCTTGACAGGCCAGACACTGAAGCTTTCTTT. Translation: CASSLDRPDTEAFF.

This clonotype was recorded many times. This chain joins TRBV7-9 and TRBJ1-1; D not certain. The germline V gene has CDR1 SEHNR and CDR2 FQNEAQ (reference sequence). The V and J ends lost 2 bases and 6 bases respectively, with 10 bases between them. The CDR3 is 13 residues long. The CDR3 DNA is TGTGCCAGCAGCTTAATGGGAGGAGCTGAAGCTTTCTTT. This encodes CASSLMGGAEAFF.

V gene TRBV6-5 combines with J gene TRBJ1-4; D perhaps matches TRBD1 (5 bases). The CDR3 extends over 18 amino acids. The germline V gene has CDR1 MNHEY and CDR2 SVGAGI. V gave up 2 bases and J gave up 2 bases, with 18 bases separating them. The CDR3 nucleotides are TGTGCCAGCAGTTACGTCGAATCCCGGACACGTACTAATGAAAAACTGTTTTTT. Protein: CASSYVESRTRTNEKLFF.

The genes are TRBV29-1 and TRBJ2-4, with TRBD2 identical over 11 bases. Germline V gene data show CDR1 as SQVTM and CDR2 as ANQGSEA. After removal of 7 bases from V and 1 base from J, the junction contained 3 bases not matched to a gene. The CDR3 length is 14 residues. In DNA form, the CDR3 reads TGCAGCGGTACTAGCGGGAGTGCCAAAAACATTCAGTACTTC. This sequence encodes CSGTSGSAKNIQYF.

Worth noting for this clonotype: This may be a read error: a much more frequent sequence differs by one nucleotide. The chain has TRBV20-1 and TRBJ2-7; D is unclear. The DNA matches TRBJ2-1 better at its end, which makes the J call doubtful. The CDR3 is made up of 12 amino acids. Germline loops: CDR1 DFQATT, CDR2 SNEGSKA (reference sequence). CDR3 in DNA: TGCAGTGCTAGACAAGGGTCCGAAGAGCAGTTCTTC. Its translation: CSARQGSEEQFF.

The chain carries TRBV15 and TRBJ2-3; tentatively, D is TRBD2 (6 bases). Per germline, CDR1 LNHNV and CDR2 YYDKDF (reference sequence). Trimming took 3 bases from V and 2 from J, leaving 18 bases between them. The CDR3 covers 17 residues. Here the CDR3 reads CATSSRETPPNTDTQYF. Here the CDR3 DNA reads TGTGCCACCAGCAGCCGGGAGACTCCCCCCAACACAGATACGCAGTATTTT.

The chain has TRBV7-2 and TRBJ2-5; D assignment may be TRBD1 or TRBD2 (5 bases each). Germline CDR1 is SGHTA and CDR2 is FQGNSA. Trimming left V 3 bases short and J 9 bases short, with 11 bases between. CDR3 length: 12 amino acids. The DNA of the CDR3 is TGTGCCAGCAGCTTTTCCCGGGACGCCCAGTACTTC. Amino acid sequence: CASSFSRDAQYF.

This rearrangement joins TRBV5-1 to TRBJ2-1; unclear D gene. Trimming stripped 1 base from V and 3 bases from J, with 11 bases between. Germline V gene lookup returns CDR1 SGHRS and CDR2 YFSETQ. This CDR3 spans 15 amino acids. The CDR3 DNA follows: TGCGCCAGCAGCTTGATAGGACCGAGCTACAATGAGCAGTTCTTC. Protein sequence: CASSLIGPSYNEQFF.

The chain links TRBV12-3 or TRBV12-4 to TRBJ2-7; 8 bases agree with TRBD2. The CDR3 loop spans 15 amino acids. The J segment lost 1 base and the V segment lost 1 base, leaving 3 bases of the junction unmatched. In nucleotides, the CDR3 is TGTGCCAGCAGTTTAGGTAGCGGGGAATCCTACGAGCAGTACTTC. Its protein product is CASSLGSGESYEQYF.

This clonotype was counted only a few times. V and J are TRBV29-1 and TRBJ2-5, with D perhaps assigned TRBD1 or TRBD2 (5 bases each). The CDR3 has 19 residues. Germline V gene sequence: CDR1 SQVTM, CDR2 ANQGSEA. Trimming took off 0 bases at V and 2 bases at J, with 25 bases between the two ends. The CDR3 is CSVEDLGPNPTPSQETQYF. CDR3 nucleotide sequence: TGCAGCGTTGAAGATCTGGGACCCAACCCAACCCCCTCTCAAGAGACCCAGTACTTC.

This clonotype occurred a few times. V gene TRBV9 combines with J gene TRBJ2-1, with D uncertain. The CDR3 extends over 16 amino acids. Trimming took off 3 bases at V and 0 bases at J, with 13 bases between the two ends. Looked up from germline, CDR1 is SGDLS and CDR2 is YYNGEE. CDR3 amino acids: CASSGTGSTSYNEQFF. CDR3 bases: TGTGCCAGCAGCGGAACCGGGTCTACCTCCTACAATGAGCAGTTCTTC. The full variable domain, completed using reference TRBV9 and TRBJ2-1, is DSGVTQTPKHLITATGQRVTLRCSPRSGDLSVYWYQQSLDQGLQFLIQYYNGEERAKGNILERFSAQQFPDLHSELNLSSLELGDSALYFCASSGTGSTSYNEQFFGPGTRLTVL.

The V call is TRBV3-1, the J call TRBJ1-3; 7 nucleotides line up with TRBD1. Germline trimming cut 5 bases from V and 3 bases from J; bases unmatched to any gene: 7. Germline loops: CDR1 LGHDT, CDR2 YNNKEL (reference sequence). This CDR3 is 15 amino acids long. CDR3 region: CASSGRDRDGNTIYF. The CDR3 region has the DNA TGTGCCAGCAGCGGGCGGGACAGAGATGGAAACACCATATATTTT.

The chain combines TRBV20-1 with TRBJ2-3; D is perhaps TRBD1 or TRBD2 (5 bases each). The CDR3 is 12 residues long. Deletions cut 5 bases from V and 3 bases from J, with 9 bases between. Germline loops: CDR1 DFQATT, CDR2 SNEGSKA (reference sequence). CDR3 DNA sequence: TGCAGTGCTGCTGGGACGACAGATACGCAGTATTTT. Protein sequence: CSAAGTTDTQYF.

This clonotype turned up a few times. The chain employs TRBV6-2 or TRBV6-3 and TRBJ2-5; maybe TRBD2 (6 bases). Germline values: CDR1 MNHEY, CDR2 SVGEGT. The CDR3 runs to 13 residues. V was cut by 8 bases and J by 5 bases, with 15 bases left in between. CDR3 region: CASQNFGGETQYF. CDR3 nucleotides: TGTGCCAGCCAAAACTTTGGGGGGGAGACCCAGTACTTC.

This clonotype came up a few times. The V and J genes are TRBV19 and TRBJ1-1; maybe TRBD1 (5 bases). The ends were cut back, 5 bases at V and 5 bases at J, with 18 bases in the middle. Per germline, CDR1 LNHDA and CDR2 SQIVND (reference sequence). The length of the CDR3 is 15 residues. The chain's CDR3 is CASSAQGEGRTEAFF. For the CDR3, the DNA is TGTGCCAGTAGTGCCCAGGGAGAGGGAAGGACTGAAGCTTTCTTT.

This clonotype was detected many times. The genes are TRBV7-9 and TRBJ2-1, with D tentatively TRBD2 (6 bases). CDR1 is SEHNR and CDR2 is FQNEAQ in the germline V gene (reference sequence). This CDR3 has 13 amino acids. Trimming pared 0 bases from V and 8 bases from J, leaving 8 bases between. CDR3 nucleotides: TGTGCCAGCAGCTTAGCGGGAGGCTATGAGCAGTTCTTC. Translation gives CASSLAGGYEQFF.

The rearrangement links TRBV5-6 to TRBJ2-5; 7 nucleotides match TRBD2. Germline trimming cut 0 bases from V and 2 bases from J; bases unmatched to any gene: 10. The CDR3 has 17 amino acids. Germline lookup yields CDR1 SGHDT and CDR2 YYEEEE. The CDR3 spells CASSLANPSGYQETQYF. The DNA for the CDR3 is TGTGCCAGCAGCTTGGCCAACCCTAGCGGATATCAAGAGACCCAGTACTTC.

The sample holds a few counts of this clonotype. The V gene is TRBV10-3, the J gene TRBJ2-2; 7 bases map to TRBD2. Trimming cost V 6 bases and J 8 bases; bases outside gene matches: 6. Germline CDR1 and CDR2: ENHRY and SYGVKD. There are 13 residues in the CDR3. CDR3 sequence: CAISLAASGELFF. CDR3 DNA: TGTGCCATCAGCCTAGCGGCATCGGGGGAGCTGTTTTTT.